The 7 T cell receptor beta chains in this list originate from one sample, sequenced in a study of shared clonotypes between healthy human individuals. Profiling relied on immunoSEQ multiplex PCR, and the TCRdb table lists in-frame clones only, not all of them. The table includes about 2.4 million clones, approximately 93% detected once. The sample comprised naive CD4+ T cells from PBMCs. Subset: CD45RA+ positively selected. These receptors all come from a man between 18 and 35 years old in good health. Some clones in this sample may be carry-over from other donors' samples.

The genes are TRBV6-1 and TRBJ1-2; 8 positions agree with TRBD1. The V and J ends lost 2 bases and 5 bases, in that order; junction bases with no gene match: 10. CDR1 is MNHNS and CDR2 is SASEGT in the germline V gene. The length of the CDR3 is 16 residues. The CDR3 protein is CASSEPSTGVQYGYTF. The CDR3 nucleotides read TGTGCCAGCAGTGAACCCTCGACAGGGGTTCAGTATGGCTACACCTTC.

About this clone: Within the sample, other DNA sequences also encode this same CDR3. The CDR3 sequence: CASSSGQPSYEQYF. The CDR3 DNA is TGCGCCAGCAGCTCGGGACAGCCTTCCTACGAGCAGTACTTC. This rearrangement joins TRBV5-1 to TRBJ2-7; TRBD1 agrees at 7 bases. J was trimmed by 1 base and V by 3 bases; bases with no gene match: 4. CDR3 length: 14 amino acids. Germline CDR1 reads SGHRS; CDR2 reads YFSETQ.

The count of this clone is one. V usage is TRBV7-3 and J usage is TRBJ2-1, with D uncertain. The CDR3 totals 13 residues. In germline, CDR1 is SGHTA, CDR2 FQGTGA. V gave up 2 bases and J gave up 5 bases, with 7 bases separating them. The CDR3 is CASSLAENNEQFF. CDR3 coding DNA: TGTGCCAGCAGCTTAGCGGAGAACAATGAGCAGTTCTTC. The full variable domain, its missing parts supplied by reference TRBV7-3 and TRBJ2-1, is GAGVSQTPSNKVTEKGKYVELRCDPISGHTALYWYRQSLGQGPEFLIYFQGTGAADDSGLPNDRFFAVRPEGSVSTLKIQRTERGDSAVYLCASSLAENNEQFFGPGTRLTVL.

The chain combines TRBV13 with TRBJ2-7, with D perhaps matching TRBD2 (6 bases). This CDR3 spans 15 amino acids. V was shortened by 4 bases and J by 4 bases, with 17 bases between the two germline ends. Per the germline V gene, CDR1 is PRHDT and CDR2 is FYEKMQ (reference sequence). The CDR3 protein is CASSSRRAAGYEQYF. The CDR3 DNA sequence: TGTGCCAGCAGCTCCCGGAGGGCAGCTGGATACGAGCAGTACTTC. Based on the CDR3 plus reference TRBV13 and TRBJ2-7, the full variable domain is AAGVIQSPRHLIKEKRETATLKCYPIPRHDTVYWYQQGPGQDPQFLISFYEKMQSDKGSIPDRFSAQQFSDYHSELNMSSLELGDSALYFCASSSRRAAGYEQYFGPGTRLTVT.

In regard to this clone: This sample also contains other DNA sequences that code for the same CDR3. The CDR3 sequence is CASSSQGLGNQPQHF. The DNA of the CDR3 is TGTGCCAGCAGTTCCCAGGGTCTAGGCAATCAGCCCCAGCATTTT. The chain has TRBV28 and TRBJ1-5, with D possibly being TRBD1 (5 bases). The CDR3 covers 15 residues. V was trimmed by 4 bases and J by 2 bases, leaving 12 bases between them. Germline lookup yields CDR1 MDHEN and CDR2 SYDVKM.

This CDR3 is CASSRAGEANYGYTF. Written as DNA, the CDR3 is TGCGCCAGCAGCCGCGCGGGAGAAGCTAACTATGGCTACACCTTC. The rearrangement uses TRBV5-1 and TRBJ1-2; D remains unclear. The CDR3 is 15 residues long. In germline, CDR1 is SGHRS, CDR2 YFSETQ. Trimming shortened V by 4 bases and J by 0 bases, and 13 bases separated the two germline ends.

This clone was recorded once. J is TRBJ2-7 and V is TRBV7-3, with 12 positions matching TRBD2. V dropped 5 bases and J dropped 0; count of bases not matched to a gene: 17. The CDR3 covers 20 residues. Germline V CDR1 and CDR2: SGHTA, FQGTGA. CDR3 amino acids: CASSPNLGASGRVSSYEQYF. The CDR3, as DNA: TGTGCCAGCAGCCCAAATTTAGGGGCTAGCGGGAGGGTAAGCTCCTACGAGCAGTACTTC.